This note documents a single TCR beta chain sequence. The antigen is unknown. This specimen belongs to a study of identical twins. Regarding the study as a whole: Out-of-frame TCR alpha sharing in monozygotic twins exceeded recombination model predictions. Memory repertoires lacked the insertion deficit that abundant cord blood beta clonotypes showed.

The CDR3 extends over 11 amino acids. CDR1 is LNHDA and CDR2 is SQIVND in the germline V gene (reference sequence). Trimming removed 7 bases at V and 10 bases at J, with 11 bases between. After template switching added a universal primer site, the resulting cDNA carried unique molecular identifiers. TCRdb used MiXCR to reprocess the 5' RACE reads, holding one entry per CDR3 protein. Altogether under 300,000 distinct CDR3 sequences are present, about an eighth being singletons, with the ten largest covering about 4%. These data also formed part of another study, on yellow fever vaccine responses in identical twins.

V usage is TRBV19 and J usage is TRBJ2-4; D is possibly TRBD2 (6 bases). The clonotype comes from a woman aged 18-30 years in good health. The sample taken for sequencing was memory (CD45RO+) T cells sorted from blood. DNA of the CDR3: TGTGCCAGTACCGCGGGGCTGATTCAGTACTTC. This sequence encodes CASTAGLIQYF.